The next 15 T cell receptor beta chains were all read from a single sample in a study of T cells in Graves' hyperthyroidism and ophthalmopathy. There were TCR beta CDR3 regions amplified from RNA transcripts. The TCR CDR3 first-round RT-PCR relied on the HTBI primer set. TCRdb re-derived calls from the multiplex PCR reads in MiXCR, one entry per CDR3 protein. Of under 200,000 distinct CDR3 sequences in the sample, just under 9.5% are singletons; the top ten hold approximately 24%. Sequenced: blood. The receptors were gathered from a woman aged 18-29 years with Graves' hyperthyroidism that later progressed to Graves' ophthalmopathy.

This clonotype has ten or more counts. J is TRBJ2-5 and V is TRBV27; D ambiguous. CDR3 length: 16 residues. Germline V gene sequence: CDR1 MNHEY, CDR2 SMNVEV (reference sequence). Trimming cost V 5 bases and J 0 bases, with 16 bases left between them. Here the CDR3 DNA reads TGTGCCAGCAGTACTACGGACCGGACGTACCAAGAGACCCAGTACTTC. It encodes CASSTTDRTYQETQYF.

Turning to this clonotype: A much larger clone lies a single base off, so this may be a read error. This CDR3 fails to terminate in the conserved phenylalanine or tryptophan, so it likely reflects a read error. The chain couples TRBV5-1 to TRBJ2-1; D is uncertain. The CDR3 covers 16 residues. Germline V gene lookup returns CDR1 SGHRS and CDR2 YFSETQ. The DNA of the CDR3 is TGTGCCAGCGCCCCCGCAGGCCAGAGCTCCTACAATGAGCAGTTCTCC. Amino acid sequence: CASAPAGQSSYNEQFS.

This clonotype was found many times. The chain has TRBV28 and TRBJ1-3, with a tentative D call TRBD1 (6 bases). Germline V CDR1 and CDR2: MDHEN, SYDVKM. The CDR3 is 15 residues long. Trimming took 3 bases from V and 4 from J, leaving 13 bases between them. CDR3 sequence (DNA): TGTGCCAGCAGTTTGGGGGTCCAGGGGGGAAACACCATATATTTT. Translated, it gives CASSLGVQGGNTIYF.

This clonotype was seen many times. The chain is built from TRBV4-1 and TRBJ1-2; 7 bases agree with TRBD1. The CDR3 has 14 residues. CDR1 and CDR2 from the germline V gene are MGHRA and YSYEKL. The junction had 8 bases not matched to a gene; V was cut back by 3 bases and J by 7 bases. The CDR3 DNA reads TGCGCCAGCAGCCAGGAGGACAGGAAATCTGGCTACACCTTC. Translating it yields CASSQEDRKSGYTF.

The table lists this clonotype with a count of one. The rearrangement links TRBV2 to TRBJ2-3; 8 nucleotides align to TRBD2. CDR3 length: 14 residues. CDR1 is SNHLY, CDR2 FYNNEI, per germline. Unmatched junction bases numbered 3, after V lost 3 bases and J lost 4 bases. CDR3 nucleotide sequence: TGTGCCAGCAGTGAGGTAGCGGGGTCAGATACGCAGTATTTT. Protein: CASSEVAGSDTQYF.

This clonotype was observed many times. V usage is TRBV27 and J usage is TRBJ1-6, with a weak D call TRBD1 (5 bases). The germline V gene has CDR1 MNHEY and CDR2 SMNVEV (reference sequence). The CDR3 is made up of 15 amino acids. Trimming cost V 2 bases and J 3 bases, with 8 bases left between them. The CDR3: CASSLGGGYNSPLHF. CDR3 nucleotides: TGTGCCAGCAGTTTAGGGGGTGGCTATAATTCACCCCTCCACTTT.

This clonotype has more than one count but fewer than ten. The genes are TRBV28 and TRBJ1-6, with D perhaps TRBD1 (5 bases). The CDR3 has 14 residues. The germline CDR1 and CDR2 sequences are MDHEN and SYDVKM. V was clipped by 6 bases and J by 7 bases, with 13 bases between them. Written as DNA, the CDR3 is TGTGCCAGCAGCCCCAGAGGGGTCAATTCACCCCTCCACTTT. It translates to CASSPRGVNSPLHF.

This clonotype was counted a few times. V usage is TRBV19 and J usage is TRBJ1-1; no clear D gene. Germline V gene sequence: CDR1 LNHDA, CDR2 SQIVND (reference sequence). CDR3 length: 12 residues. With 5 bases removed from V and 1 base from J, the gap between germline ends came to 5 bases. The chain's CDR3 is CASSRRNTEAFF. In DNA, the CDR3 is TGTGCCAGTAGTCGGCGGAACACTGAAGCTTTCTTT. Drawing the rest from reference TRBV19 and TRBJ1-1, the complete variable domain is DGGITQSPKYLFRKEGQNVTLSCEQNLNHDAMYWYRQDPGQGLRLIYYSQIVNDFQKGDIAEGYSVSREKKESFPLTVTSAQKNPTAFYLCASSRRNTEAFFGQGTRLTVV.

This clonotype has a count of ten or more. CDR3 loop: CSARGMTDLDTEAFF. CDR3 sequence (DNA): TGCAGTGCTAGAGGGATGACAGATCTGGACACTGAAGCTTTCTTT. V is TRBV20-1 and J is TRBJ1-1; a weak D match, TRBD1 (5 bases). V dropped 1 base and J dropped 3 bases, with 15 bases sitting between them. The CDR3 length is 15 residues. Per the germline V gene, CDR1 is DFQATT and CDR2 is SNEGSKA (reference sequence).

This clonotype was observed at least ten times. This chain connects TRBV5-1 to TRBJ2-1; D not resolved. The CDR3 consists of 12 residues. Trimming stripped 1 base from V and 10 bases from J, with 9 bases between. CDR1 and CDR2 (germline): SGHRS, YFSETQ. The CDR3 region is CASSLIGKEQFF. CDR3 DNA sequence: TGCGCCAGCAGCTTGATAGGGAAAGAGCAGTTCTTC.

This clonotype appeared many times. V and J are TRBV6-1 and TRBJ2-2, with 7 bases lining up with TRBD2. The germline gives CDR1 MNHNS, CDR2 SASEGT. Trimming at V came to 6 bases and at J to 2 bases, leaving 6 bases not matched to a gene. The CDR3 totals 15 residues. The CDR3 bases are TGTGCCAGCAGCCCGCTAGCGGAAAACACCGGGGAGCTGTTTTTT. Protein product: CASSPLAENTGELFF.

This clonotype was recorded many times. The rearrangement links TRBV24-1 to TRBJ2-1; D gene ambiguous. Germline assignment: CDR1 KGHDR and CDR2 SFDVKD. V was trimmed by 4 bases and J by 4 bases, leaving 10 bases between them. There are 14 residues in the CDR3. The CDR3 spells CATSDPGSYNEQFF. For the CDR3, the DNA is TGTGCCACCAGTGACCCCGGGTCGTACAATGAGCAGTTCTTC.

This clonotype was picked up many times. The chain recombines TRBV2 with TRBJ2-5; D call uncertain. The CDR3 is made up of 11 amino acids. Germline-derived CDR1 and CDR2 are SNHLY and FYNNEI. The ends were cut back, 3 bases at V and 4 bases at J, with 3 bases in the middle. The CDR3 region is CASSDSETQYF. The CDR3 coding sequence is TGTGCCAGCAGTGATTCAGAGACCCAGTACTTC.

The rearrangement links TRBV5-5 to TRBJ1-6; tentatively, D is TRBD1 (5 bases). Trimming took off 0 bases at V and 5 bases at J, with 18 bases between the two ends. CDR1 SGHKS and CDR2 YYEKEE come from the germline V gene (reference sequence). The CDR3 is 18 amino acids. In DNA form, the CDR3 reads TGTGCCAGCAGCTTGGTACGTTGGGACGCACTTAATAATTCACCCCTCCACTTT. Translating it yields CASSLVRWDALNNSPLHF.

Many counts were recorded for this clonotype. The rearrangement joins TRBV28 to TRBJ1-6, with no clear D. Between the trimmed V and J ends, which lost 3 bases and 11 bases, there was a span of 17 bases. CDR1 is MDHEN and CDR2 is SYDVKM in the germline V gene. CDR3 length equals 15 residues. CDR3 DNA: TGTGCCAGCAGTTTGCCCCCCCCTTCAGCTACACCCCTCCACTTT. Translating it yields CASSLPPPSATPLHF.